This T cell receptor beta chain appears in the sequencing data of a study of vaccination and CD4 T cells after COVID-19 (dated 2022 in TCRdb). Looking at the study overall: The convalescent cohort comprised six males and four females, including two Hispanic individuals, seven Caucasians, two Asians and one multiracial person. Each participant got two doses of either the Pfizer-BioNTech BNT162b2 vaccine (n=8) or the Moderna mRNA-1273 vaccine (n=2). Post-COVID blood samples were collected from convalescent patients a median of about 92 days after diagnosis, with a range of roughly 35 to 170 days. Post-vaccine blood samples were collected a median of about 72 days after the second vaccine dose, ranging from roughly 12 to 241 days. Culture stimuli were overlapping spike peptide pools from SARS-CoV-2 and from the common cold coronaviruses HCoV-NL63, HCoV-OC43 and HCoV-229E. As controls, cultures received a CEFX viral epitope pool (the positive control), an HIV-1 Nef peptide pool (the negative control), or no peptide at all. In some eleven COVID-19 convalescent patients and a few infection-naive healthy vaccine recipients, researchers compared the spike-specific CD4+ TCR repertoire from before mRNA vaccination with the repertoire from after. Memory CD4+ T cell crossreactivity between SARS-CoV-2 and common cold coronavirus spike proteins was assessed at the TCR clonotype level in an earlier paper using these donors.

Turning to this clonotype: Its antigen is currently not known. Base qualities are missing; no much larger clone stands one base away.

The receptor library was made with PCR. TCR sequencing of DNA from cultured CD4+ T cells used the Oncomine TCR Beta short-read assay at the Johns Hopkins FTIC core. The QIAamp micro DNA kit was used to extract genomic DNA from the cultured CD4+ T cells. Oncomine TCR Beta libraries from cultured CD4+ T cells were pooled with unique dual indexes and sequenced on an Illumina iSeq 100. On the study's bioinformatics: Non-productive sequences were removed, and CDR3s not starting with C, not ending with F or W, or shorter than 7 amino acids were discarded. Antigen-specific clonotypes were identified using the MANAFEST web application through comparison of peptide-stimulated wells with reference and other culture wells. An FDR below 0.05, an odds ratio above 5, and a productive frequency above 0.1% in at least two of three replicate wells were required for clones to be considered positive. A clonotype counted as cross-reactive if it showed significant expansion both in the SARS-CoV-2 spike wells and in at least one common cold coronavirus spike condition. Using R version 3.6.1, CDR3 homology was evaluated through Levenshtein distances (stringdist) along with unrooted phylogenetic trees (ape). The public reads were reprocessed in TCRdb via fastp at Q25 and MiXCR, keeping in-frame beta chains. Each CDR3 protein appears once, grouped with its most common genes and DNA. TCRdb, not the authors, supplied the V and J calls. The sample records about 7,500 distinct CDR3 sequences, around 40% of which are singletons. The top ten hold about 15% of the sample.

CDR1 and CDR2, per the germline V gene (reference sequence), are GTSNPN and SVGIG. V was cut back by 7 bases and J by 0 bases, leaving a gap of 12 bases between them. The CDR3 has 13 amino acids, counting the end cysteine and phenylalanine. The DNA shown is the 39-base CDR3, in frame from base 1. The treatment or condition label, read with the paper, signifies: approximately nine-day PBMC culture with coronavirus spike peptide pools or control peptides (ViraFEST assay). CD4+ T cells from unexposed donors were collected before the COVID-19 pandemic (2011-2018). To expand antigen-specific T cells with peptide pools and then pick out the expanded clonotypes through TCR sequencing, the study relied on the ViraFEST assay. Each well held about 1.8 million PBMCs cultured with around 10 ug/ml peptide pools in IMDM containing roughly 4.7% human AB serum and about 10 IU/ml IL-2. On days 3 and 7, half of the culture medium was replaced with fresh IL-2-containing medium. After approximately 11 days of culture, CD4+ T cells were isolated by negative selection with the EasySep CD4+ T cell isolation kit. Unexposed donor CD4+ T cells were tested for reactivity to SARS-CoV-2 S and N and four common cold coronavirus spike pools, as cell number allowed. Ficoll-Paque Plus gradient centrifugation was used to isolate PBMCs from whole blood, and the isolated PBMCs were then either used fresh or cryopreserved at -140C. Each culture condition was generally run in triplicate wells. The leukapheresis product for the unexposed donors was obtained through commercial purchase.

Broad study findings and their caveats: Nearly all vaccine-specific clones in convalescent patients (304 of 307) were mono-reactive for SARS-CoV-2 spike rather than cross-reactive with common cold coronaviruses. The number of convalescent patients in the study was relatively small, and the study did not examine early timepoints following natural infection. The median number of SARS-CoV-2-reactive clonotypes rose from roughly 20 after infection to a few dozen after vaccination, but the change was not significant. Among the post-vaccine SARS-CoV-2-reactive clones in convalescent patients, a median approximately 90% showed up only after vaccination, which suggests vaccine-specific priming.

What was sequenced was CD4+ T cells from blood, cultured in vitro. This chain is built from TRBV30 and TRBJ1-2; the D gene cannot be named for sure. The origin of this receptor is a human donor in good health. For the CDR3, the sequence is CAFRAPANYGYTF. The DNA sequence is given as TGTGCCTTTCGAGCCCCAGCTAACTATGGCTACACCTTC.